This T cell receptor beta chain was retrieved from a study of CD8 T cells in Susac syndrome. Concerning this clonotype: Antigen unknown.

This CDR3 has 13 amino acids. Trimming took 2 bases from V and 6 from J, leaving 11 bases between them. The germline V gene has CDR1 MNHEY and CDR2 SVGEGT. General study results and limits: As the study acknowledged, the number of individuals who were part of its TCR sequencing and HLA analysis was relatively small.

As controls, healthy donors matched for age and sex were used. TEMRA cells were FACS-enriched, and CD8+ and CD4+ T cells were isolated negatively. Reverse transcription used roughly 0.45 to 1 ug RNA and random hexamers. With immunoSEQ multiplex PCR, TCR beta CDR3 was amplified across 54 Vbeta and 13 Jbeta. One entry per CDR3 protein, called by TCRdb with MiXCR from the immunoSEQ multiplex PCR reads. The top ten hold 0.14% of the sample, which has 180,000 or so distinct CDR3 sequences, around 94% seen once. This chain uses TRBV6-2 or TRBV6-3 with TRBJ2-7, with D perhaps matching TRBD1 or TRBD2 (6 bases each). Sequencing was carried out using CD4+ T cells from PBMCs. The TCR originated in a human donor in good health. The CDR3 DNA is TGTGCCAGCAGTTACGCAGGGGACTCCGAGCAGTACTTC. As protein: CASSYAGDSEQYF.